This passage covers 13 T cell receptor beta chains from one sample sequenced in a study of long-term antiretroviral therapy in people with HIV (dated by TCRdb to between 2021 and 2024). The immunoSEQ hsTCRB v3.0 assay was used at survey level resolution to sequence the TRB variable region. TCRdb stores this immuneACCESS table with in-frame sequences only. Part of the clones is absent; in the studies checked, under half of the shortfall reflects unresolved V genes, and no reason is known for the rest. The sample has 6,500 or so clones on record, 70% to 90% of them singletons. The ten largest make up about 3% of the sample. Sequences were derived from unsorted PBMCs, sampled 3.7 years after starting antiretroviral therapy. Every receptor here comes from a woman between 45 and 60 years old with HIV.

This clone was found a few times. The chain joins TRBV6-5 to TRBJ2-6; D remains unclear. V was trimmed by 10 bases and J by 0 bases, leaving 10 bases between them. CDR3 size: 14 residues. Germline V gives CDR1 MNHEY, CDR2 SVGAGI. CDR3 sequence: CATRHISGANVLTF. The CDR3 coding sequence is TGTGCCACCAGACATATCTCTGGGGCCAACGTCCTGACTTTC.

The chain employs TRBV27 and TRBJ1-2, with D tentatively TRBD1 (5 bases). The CDR3 sequence is 15 residues long. Trimming removed 3 bases at V and 2 bases at J, with 13 bases between. The V gene's germline CDR1 is MNHEY and CDR2 SMNVEV (reference sequence). CDR3 in DNA: TGTGCCAGCAGTTTTGAAGGAGGGGAGAACTATGGCTACACCTTC. Translating gives CASSFEGGENYGYTF.

This rearrangement joins TRBV30 to TRBJ2-3; D is undetermined. V lost 0 bases to trimming and J lost 6 bases, with 4 bases between them. CDR3 length: 11 amino acids. CDR1 is GTSNPN and CDR2 is SVGIG in the germline V gene (reference sequence). CDR3: CAWSVSDTQYF. Written as DNA, the CDR3 is TGTGCCTGGAGTGTAAGCGATACGCAGTATTTT.

The chain employs TRBV28 and TRBJ2-7; D call uncertain. This CDR3 has 11 residues. Per the germline V gene, CDR1 is MDHEN and CDR2 is SYDVKM. With 5 bases removed from V and 7 bases from J, the gap between germline ends came to 9 bases. In DNA form, the CDR3 reads TGTGCCAGCAGTGGCCCTAGTGAGCAGTACTTC. This sequence encodes CASSGPSEQYF.

This sequence joins TRBV7-2 and TRBJ1-5, with 10 bases that match TRBD1. The V gene's germline CDR1 is SGHTA and CDR2 FQGNSA. CDR3 size: 15 residues. Germline trimming cut 1 base from V and 6 bases from J; bases unmatched to any gene: 3. The CDR3 spells CASSLDGTGVQPQHF. The CDR3 region has the DNA TGTGCCAGCAGCTTAGATGGGACAGGGGTTCAGCCCCAGCATTTT. Supplemented by reference TRBV7-2 and TRBJ1-5, the full variable domain reads GAGVSQSPSNKVTEKGKDVELRCDPISGHTALYWYRQSLGQGLEFLIYFQGNSAPDKSGLPSDRFSAERTGGSVSTLTIQRTQQEDSAVYLCASSLDGTGVQPQHFGDGTRLSIL.

This chain connects TRBV7-9 to TRBJ2-3, with TRBD1 matching 8 bases. Germline V gives CDR1 SEHNR, CDR2 FQNEAQ (reference sequence). This CDR3 has 15 residues. Trimming at V came to 6 bases and at J to 1 base, leaving 6 bases not matched to a gene. The CDR3 coding sequence is TGTGCCAGCAGTGGACAGGGCGTGGGCACAGATACGCAGTATTTT. Amino acid sequence: CASSGQGVGTDTQYF.

This sequence joins TRBV19 and TRBJ2-1, with TRBD2 matching over 10 bases. CDR1 is LNHDA and CDR2 is SQIVND in the germline V gene (reference sequence). The CDR3 covers 15 residues. The V segment lost 2 bases and the J segment 6 bases; nucleotides outside the gene matches: 4. This CDR3 is CASSISSGRGNEQFF. The CDR3 DNA is TGTGCCAGTAGTATATCCAGCGGGAGGGGCAATGAGCAGTTCTTC.

This clone was detected only a few times. The chain employs TRBV7-8 and TRBJ2-1; D uncertain. Per germline, CDR1 SGHVS and CDR2 FQNEAQ. CDR3 length: 14 residues. V was shortened by 1 base and J by 7 bases, with 11 bases between the two germline ends. The CDR3 DNA reads as TGTGCCAGCAGCTTAGACCCTGTGGGAAATGAGCAGTTCTTC. It is translated as CASSLDPVGNEQFF.

The chain is built from TRBV30 and TRBJ2-2; 7 bases align to TRBD1. CDR3 length equals 16 residues. CDR1 is GTSNPN, CDR2 SVGIG, per germline (reference sequence). V gave up 1 base and J gave up 4 bases; unmatched junction bases: 9. In DNA, the CDR3 is TGTGCCTGGAGTGAGGGGGCGGTGAGTGGCACCGGGGAGCTGTTTTTT. This encodes CAWSEGAVSGTGELFF.

The chain is built from TRBV28 and TRBJ2-7; TRBD1 matches 10 bases. Germline V lookup: CDR1 MDHEN, CDR2 SYDVKM. The length of the CDR3 is 15 residues. The V and J ends lost 5 bases and 5 bases, in that order; junction bases with no gene match: 9. The CDR3 nucleotides are TGTGCCAGCAGTATCCAGACAGGGGGCAGGGACGAGCAGTACTTC. It encodes CASSIQTGGRDEQYF.

This clone was seen only a few times. The CDR3 DNA is TGTGCCAGTAGTATGGGGGCACTCTCCTATGGCTACACCTTC. Its translation: CASSMGALSYGYTF. V is TRBV19 and J is TRBJ1-2, with D possibly matching TRBD1 (6 bases). Germline lookup yields CDR1 LNHDA and CDR2 SQIVND (reference sequence). The CDR3 is 14 residues long. V was cut by 3 bases and J by 4 bases, with 12 bases left in between.

The V call is TRBV4-3, the J call TRBJ2-3, with TRBD2 identical over 13 bases. Unmatched junction bases numbered 5, after V lost 1 base and J lost 7 bases. The CDR3 totals 16 residues. CDR1 LGHNA and CDR2 YSLEER come from the germline V gene. The CDR3 protein is CASSQVTSGRGNTQYF. The CDR3 DNA sequence: TGCGCCAGCAGCCAAGTAACTAGCGGGAGGGGAAATACGCAGTATTTT.

In its sample, this clone was seen once. The rearrangement links TRBV6-5 to TRBJ1-2; a possible D gene is TRBD1 (5 bases). Per the germline V gene, CDR1 is MNHEY and CDR2 is SVGAGI. The CDR3 is 13 amino acids. Trimming took 6 bases from V and 2 from J, leaving 10 bases between them. CDR3 region: CASSPRDNYGYTF. The CDR3 DNA reads TGTGCCAGCAGCCCACGGGACAACTATGGCTACACCTTC.